This TCR beta chain derives from a study of cytomegalovirus exposure and HLA in healthy donors. Study-level findings and limits: Overall, approximately 150 TCR beta chains were annotated as cytomegalovirus-associated.

Vbeta (60) and Jbeta (13) primers were used in the PCR. Only in-frame clones appear in the TCRdb table, and some are missing; sequencing was by immunoSEQ multiplex PCR. This table holds approximately 170,000 clones, approximately 70% found once. With respect to this clone: The antigen is not known.

The CDR3 spans 14 residues. Trimming removed 3 bases from V and 2 bases from J, with 10 bases in between. The germline V gene encodes CDR1 SGHTA and CDR2 FQGNSA. Sequencing was carried out using PBMCs. This receptor was obtained from a woman in her thirties or forties in good health and CMV-seropositive. The V gene is TRBV7-2, the J gene TRBJ2-5; D remains ambiguous. The DNA of the CDR3 is TGTGCCAGCAGCTTGGGCGCAGGACAAGAGACCCAGTACTTC. Protein: CASSLGAGQETQYF.